These T cell receptor beta chains were read from a single sample in a study of T cell responses to AZD1222 COVID-19 vaccine. Data came from immunoSEQ multiplex PCR; TCRdb stores just in-frame clones and leaves some out. Here the sample spans 90,000 to 120,000 clones, more than 75% being singletons. The specimen comprised peripheral blood, sampled 28 days after the second dose of the MenACWY control vaccine. The receptors were sampled from an adult who received the MenACWY meningococcal vaccine as a control. Both conserved end residues are part of each CDR3. D genes are given only for firm matches. Expanded clones get a size class; other rows say once, few or many, or leave the size out.

TRBD1	TRBV28	TRBJ2-5	.	TGTGCCAGCAGTCCCGGGACAGGAGGAGAGACCCAGTACTTC	CASSPGTGGETQYF
TRBD1	TRBV28	TRBJ2-6	.	TGTGCCAGCAGTTTACTTCCAGGGGGCGGTGATTTGAGCTCTGGGGCCAACGTCCTGACTTTC	CASSLLPGGGDLSSGANVLTF
.	TRBV30	TRBJ1-2	.	TGTGCCTGGATCGGCTATGGCTACACCTTC	CAWIGYGYTF
.	TRBV7-8	TRBJ2-5	.	TGTGCCAGCAGCTTAGTTTTTGGGCAGAGAGAGACCCAGTACTTC	CASSLVFGQRETQYF
TRBD1	TRBV19	TRBJ1-5	once	TGTGCCAGTAGTACGACAGGGGGTACGGGCAATCAGCCCCAGCATTTT	CASSTTGGTGNQPQHF
.	TRBV5-1	TRBJ1-6	once	TGCGCCAGCAGGGGAGAGGCATGGAATTCACCCCTCCACTTT	CASRGEAWNSPLHF
TRBD1	TRBV6-5	TRBJ2-7	.	TGTGCCAGCGGATCTGGGACAGGGCGAACCTACGAGCAGTACTTC	CASGSGTGRTYEQYF
TRBD1	TRBV5-1	TRBJ2-7	.	TGCGCCAGCAGCTTGGAACCGGGACAGGGGGCTGGCGAGCAGTACTTC	CASSLEPGQGAGEQYF
TRBD1	TRBV4-2	TRBJ2-7	.	TGTGCCAGCAGCCAGAGGACAGGTCACTCCTACGAGCAGTACTTC	CASSQRTGHSYEQYF
.	TRBV14	TRBJ2-2	.	TGTGCCAGCAGCCACCGGGGCCTGGCCGGGGAGCTGTTTTTT	CASSHRGLAGELFF
.	TRBV6-2/TRBV6-3	TRBJ2-7	.	TGTGCCAGCAGTTACTCGAAAGGAAGGGGCTCCTACGAGCAGTACTTC	CASSYSKGRGSYEQYF
.	TRBV19	TRBJ1-2	.	TGTGCCAGTAGTAAGGAGGTTCTATCGACGGGCTACACCTTC	CASSKEVLSTGYTF
TRBD2	TRBV5-5	TRBJ2-2	.	TGTGCCAGCAGCTTGGTTGGCCTAGCGGGGACCGGGGAGCTGTTTTTT	CASSLVGLAGTGELFF
TRBD1	TRBV9	TRBJ1-3	.	TGTGCCAGCAGCGGGGGGACAGGGCTAAAGGGAAACACCATATATTTT	CASSGGTGLKGNTIYF
TRBD1	TRBV7-9	TRBJ1-3	.	TGTGCCAGCAGCTTGGGGACAGCCTCTCTGAGATCCATATATTTT	CASSLGTASLRSIYF
.	TRBV9	TRBJ2-7	.	TGTGCCAGCAGCGTAGGGCACCAACAGATCTACGAGCAGTACTTC	CASSVGHQQIYEQYF
.	TRBV5-5	TRBJ1-5	.	TGTGCCAGCAGCTTAACCGGAGAGCCCCAGCATTTT	CASSLTGEPQHF
TRBD1	TRBV10-2	TRBJ1-5	.	TGCGCCAGCAGTGAGTCTGACAGGGGCAATCAGCCCCAGCATTTT	CASSESDRGNQPQHF
.	TRBV7-9	TRBJ1-2	.	TGTGCCAGCAGCCCATGGGAGGTCTCCTATGGCTACACCTTC	CASSPWEVSYGYTF
TRBD2	TRBV2	TRBJ2-7	.	TGTGCCAGCAGCACCGGGAGCGGGGGGTTTTCCGACGAGCAGTACTTC	CASSTGSGGFSDEQYF
.	TRBV9	TRBJ1-3	.	TGTGCCAGCAGCGTAGGGTGGGGAATCGGAAACACCATATATTTT	CASSVGWGIGNTIYF
TRBD1	TRBV18	TRBJ1-1	.	TGTGCCAGCTCACCAATGGGACAGGGGGCCGGGAACACTGAAGCTTTCTTT	CASSPMGQGAGNTEAFF
TRBD1	TRBV10-2	TRBJ1-6	once	TGCGCCAGCAGGGGACAGCCTAATTCACCCCTCCACTTT	CASRGQPNSPLHF
TRBD2	TRBV4-3	TRBJ2-1	.	TGCGCCAGCAGCCAAACCGGGACTAGCGCATACAATGAGCAGTTCTTC	CASSQTGTSAYNEQFF
.	TRBV6-5	TRBJ1-4	.	TGTGCCAGCAGTTACTCGCACCAGGTTAATGAAAAACTGTTTTTT	CASSYSHQVNEKLFF
TRBD1	TRBV6-4	TRBJ1-1	.	TGTGCCAGCAGTTTACATGGGACAGCCAATCTTATGAACACTGAAGCTTTCTTT	CASSLHGTANLMNTEAFF
.	TRBV3-1/TRBV3-2	TRBJ1-3	.	TGTGCCAGCAGCCAAAGGGGAGGCTCTGGAAACACCATATATTTT	CASSQRGGSGNTIYF
.	TRBV7-8	TRBJ2-7	.	TGTGCCAGCAGCTACCGGACAGACTACGAGCAGTACTTC	CASSYRTDYEQYF
.	TRBV5-4	TRBJ2-7	.	TGTGCCAGCAGCTTGGACTTCGACAACGCCTACGAGCAGTACTTC	CASSLDFDNAYEQYF
.	TRBV11-2	TRBJ1-4	.	TGTGCCAGCAGCTTAGGATACCGAGATAATGAAAAACTGTTTTTT	CASSLGYRDNEKLFF
.	TRBV2	TRBJ1-1	few	TGTGCCAGCAGTGAAATTGGTCTTGAAGCTTTCTTT	CASSEIGLEAFF
.	TRBV11-2	TRBJ2-3	.	TGTGCCAGCAGCTCCAATCCTCCCCCAGATACGCAGTATTTT	CASSSNPPPDTQYF
TRBD2	TRBV10-3	TRBJ2-3	.	TGTGCCATCAGTGAGGCGGGGGGCGACACAGATACGCAGTATTTT	CAISEAGGDTDTQYF
.	TRBV12-2	TRBJ2-3	.	TGTGCAAGTCACCCGACAGGGACCACAGATACGCAGTATTTT	CASHPTGTTDTQYF
.	TRBV28	TRBJ2-2	.	TGTGCCAGCAGCAGCCCTACCGGGGAGCTGTTTTTT	CASSSPTGELFF
.	TRBV11-2	TRBJ1-6	.	TGTGCCAGCAGCTTCGGTTGGGCCAGGTATAATTCACCCCTCCACTTT	CASSFGWARYNSPLHF